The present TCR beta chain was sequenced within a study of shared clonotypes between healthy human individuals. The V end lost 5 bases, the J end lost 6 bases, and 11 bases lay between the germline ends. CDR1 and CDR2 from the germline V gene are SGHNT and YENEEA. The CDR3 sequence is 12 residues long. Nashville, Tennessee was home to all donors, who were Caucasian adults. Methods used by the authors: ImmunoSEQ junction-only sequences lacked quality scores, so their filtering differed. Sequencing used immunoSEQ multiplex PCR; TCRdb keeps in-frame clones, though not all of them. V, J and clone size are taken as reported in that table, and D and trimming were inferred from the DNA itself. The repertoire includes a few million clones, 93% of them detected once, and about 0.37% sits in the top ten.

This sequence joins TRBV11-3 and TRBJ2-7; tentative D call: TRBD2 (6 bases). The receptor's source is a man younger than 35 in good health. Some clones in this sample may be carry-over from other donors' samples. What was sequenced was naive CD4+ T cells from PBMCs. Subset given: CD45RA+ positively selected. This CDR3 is CASSALGGEQYF. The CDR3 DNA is TGTGCCAGCAGCGCCTTGGGAGGCGAGCAGTACTTC.